This T cell receptor (beta chain) was identified during a study of blood T cell repertoires in COVID-19. Study overall: Samples came from the United States, Italy and Spain, spanning acute and convalescent COVID-19. The analysed material was cDNA or gDNA that came from T cells, B-cell-depleted T cells, or PBMCs.

Source study methods: Reference gene primer amplification yielded estimated nucleated cell counts. Some clones are missing from TCRdb's copy, which holds only in-frame ones; the method was immunoSEQ multiplex PCR. That table gives V, J and clone size, and the DNA gave D and trimming. Among 200,000 to 300,000 clones listed, over 75% were seen once. V lost 0 bases and J lost 8, with 22 bases in between. The germline gives CDR1 LGHNA, CDR2 YNFKEQ. The CDR3 has 17 residues. This receptor was obtained from a woman aged 45-65 years with acute or convalescent COVID-19. V gene TRBV4-2 combines with J gene TRBJ2-5, with a possible D match to TRBD2 (6 bases). Specimen: peripheral blood. CDR3 loop: CASSQDLRLGGISTQYF. For the CDR3, the DNA is TGTGCCAGCAGCCAAGATCTCCGCCTTGGCGGGATTAGCACCCAGTACTTC.